This TCR beta chain was recovered during a study of blood T cell repertoires in COVID-19. Study-wide background: From T cells, B-cell-depleted T cells, or PBMCs came the material, which was cDNA or gDNA.

The authors' processing: It was from reference gene primer amplification that nucleated cell counts were estimated. Libraries were prepared by immunoSEQ multiplex PCR; TCRdb keeps only in-frame clonotypes and omits some of them. That table is the source of V, J and clone size, and D and trimming were worked out from the DNA. The sample has 200,000 to 300,000 clones, approximately 85% seen once. Germline loops: CDR1 LNHDA, CDR2 SQIVND (reference sequence). Trimming shortened V by 5 bases and J by 5 bases, and 18 bases separated the two germline ends. The CDR3 spans 15 residues. V and J are TRBV19 and TRBJ1-2; TRBD1 is a possible D gene (5 bases). The sample was peripheral blood. This sequence was found in a man older than 75 with acute or convalescent COVID-19. This chain's CDR3 is CASSDGGYGAYGYTF. The CDR3 DNA is TGTGCCAGTAGTGACGGGGGTTACGGAGCTTATGGCTACACCTTC. Full variable domain (remainder filled in from reference TRBV19 and TRBJ1-2): DGGITQSPKYLFRKEGQNVTLSCEQNLNHDAMYWYRQDPGQGLRLIYYSQIVNDFQKGDIAEGYSVSREKKESFPLTVTSAQKNPTAFYLCASSDGGYGAYGYTFGSGTRLTVV.